The rows below give T cell receptor beta chains drawn from one sample of a study of blood T cell dynamics during melanoma immunotherapy. Assay: immunoSEQ multiplex PCR; the TCRdb copy retains only in-frame clones and omits some. The data show 25,000 to 35,000 clones, with roughly 83% seen just once and 10% held by the top ten. This sample comprised blood, obtained from a patient treated with checkpoint blockade. These receptors were obtained from a human donor with melanoma. The CDR3 runs from the conserved cysteine through the conserved F or W. Each record gives: clone size, D gene, V gene, J gene, CDR3 protein, CDR3 DNA. A D gene is named only where the DNA matches it firmly. Not every row has a clone size; where given, it reads once, few, many or a size class.

size: -
D: -
V: TRBV19
J: TRBJ2-3
CDR3: CASSMTDTQYF
DNA: TGTGCCAGTAGTATGACAGATACGCAGTATTTT

size: -
D: TRBD1
V: TRBV2
J: TRBJ1-1
CDR3: CASSEGQRRPMNTEAFF
DNA: TGTGCCAGCAGTGAGGGACAGAGACGTCCCATGAACACTGAAGCTTTCTTT

size: once
D: -
V: TRBV9
J: TRBJ2-1
CDR3: CASSVASLNNEQFF
DNA: TGTGCCAGCAGCGTAGCTAGCCTAAACAATGAGCAGTTCTTC

size: -
D: -
V: TRBV6-5
J: TRBJ1-6
CDR3: CASSYSQGDYSPLHF
DNA: TGTGCCAGCAGTTACTCCCAGGGAGATTATTCACCCCTCCACTTT

size: -
D: -
V: TRBV5-1
J: TRBJ1-2
CDR3: CASSPDSVYGYTF
DNA: TGCGCCAGCAGCCCCGACAGCGTCTATGGCTACACCTTC

size: -
D: -
V: TRBV6-5
J: TRBJ1-5
CDR3: CASSYGRYQPQHF
DNA: TGTGCCAGCAGTTACGGTCGCTATCAGCCCCAGCATTTT

size: -
D: -
V: TRBV28
J: TRBJ1-6
CDR3: CASSLWNSPLHF
DNA: TGTGCCAGCAGTTTGTGGAATTCACCCCTCCACTTT

size: -
D: TRBD1
V: TRBV28
J: TRBJ2-7
CDR3: CASSLLGTGGEQYF
DNA: TGTGCCAGCAGTCTCCTGGGGACAGGGGGCGAGCAGTACTTC

size: -
D: -
V: TRBV29-1
J: TRBJ2-1
CDR3: CSVEGQGRGEQFF
DNA: TGCAGCGTTGAAGGTCAGGGGAGGGGTGAGCAGTTCTTC

size: -
D: -
V: TRBV20-1
J: TRBJ1-2
CDR3: CSARWQDGYTF
DNA: TGCAGTGCTAGGTGGCAGGATGGCTACACCTTC

size: once
D: -
V: TRBV6-1
J: TRBJ1-1
CDR3: CASRVEKSTEAFF
DNA: TGTGCCAGCAGGGTGGAAAAGAGCACTGAAGCTTTCTTT

size: few
D: -
V: TRBV7-9
J: TRBJ2-7
CDR3: CASSLVGTSGEQYF
DNA: TGTGCCAGCAGCTTAGTCGGAACGTCGGGGGAGCAGTACTTC

size: -
D: -
V: TRBV19
J: TRBJ2-1
CDR3: CASSIRAYEQFF
DNA: TGTGCCAGTAGTATCCGAGCCTATGAGCAGTTCTTC

size: -
D: -
V: TRBV29-1
J: TRBJ1-3
CDR3: CSTASGNTIYF
DNA: TGCAGCACCGCATCTGGAAACACCATATATTTT

size: -
D: TRBD1
V: TRBV6-6
J: TRBJ1-2
CDR3: CASTDRVFSDYGYTF
DNA: TGTGCCAGCACCGACAGGGTTTTTTCGGACTATGGCTACACCTTC

size: -
D: -
V: TRBV29-1
J: TRBJ2-2
CDR3: CSVAGASTGELFF
DNA: TGCAGCGTTGCAGGGGCGTCCACCGGGGAGCTGTTTTTT

size: -
D: TRBD2
V: TRBV11-2
J: TRBJ2-1
CDR3: CASSPAFGRTRGSGRFF
DNA: TGTGCCAGCAGCCCAGCCTTCGGTAGGACTAGAGGATCTGGGCGGTTCTTC

size: -
D: -
V: TRBV30
J: TRBJ2-7
CDR3: CAWSVLTSYEQYF
DNA: TGTGCCTGGAGTGTTCTTACCTCCTACGAGCAGTACTTC

size: -
D: TRBD2
V: TRBV2
J: TRBJ2-5
CDR3: CASSEAGAGGGETQYF
DNA: TGTGCCAGCAGTGAAGCTGGGGCGGGAGGAGGAGAGACCCAGTACTTC

size: -
D: -
V: TRBV2
J: TRBJ1-2
CDR3: CASSEAPNYGYTF
DNA: TGTGCCAGCAGTGAAGCCCCTAACTATGGCTACACCTTC

size: -
D: -
V: TRBV6-1
J: TRBJ2-6
CDR3: CASSEVGVSGANVLTF
DNA: TGTGCCAGCAGTGAAGTGGGGGTCTCTGGGGCCAACGTCCTGACTTTC

size: -
D: -
V: TRBV19
J: TRBJ2-2
CDR3: CASSIRGTNTGELFF
DNA: TGTGCCAGTAGTATAAGGGGGACGAACACCGGGGAGCTGTTTTTT

size: once
D: -
V: TRBV11-2
J: TRBJ2-7
CDR3: CASSSTPGYEQYF
DNA: TGTGCCAGCAGCTCAACTCCGGGCTACGAGCAGTACTTC

size: -
D: -
V: TRBV2
J: TRBJ2-1
CDR3: CASSDSGANEQFF
DNA: TGTGCCAGCAGTGATTCGGGGGCGAATGAGCAGTTCTTC

size: -
D: -
V: TRBV5-5
J: TRBJ1-4
CDR3: CASSFRTANEKLFF
DNA: TGTGCCAGCAGCTTCAGGACAGCTAATGAAAAACTGTTTTTT

size: -
D: -
V: TRBV5-1
J: TRBJ2-5
CDR3: CASSLDRGGETQYF
DNA: TGCGCCAGCAGCTTGGACAGGGGAGGAGAGACCCAGTACTTC

size: -
D: -
V: TRBV6-5
J: TRBJ1-2
CDR3: CASSYPGGGYTF
DNA: TGTGCCAGCAGTTACCCTGGGGGGGGCTACACCTTC

size: -
D: -
V: TRBV18
J: TRBJ1-4
CDR3: CASSPPVRLANEKLFF
DNA: TGTGCCAGCTCACCACCGGTTCGCTTAGCTAATGAAAAACTGTTTTTT

size: once
D: -
V: TRBV7-2
J: TRBJ2-3
CDR3: CASSLQGHSTDTQYF
DNA: TGTGCCAGCAGCTTACAGGGACATAGCACAGATACGCAGTATTTT

size: -
D: -
V: TRBV5-6
J: TRBJ2-1
CDR3: CASSLFSSYNEQFF
DNA: TGTGCCAGCAGCTTGTTTAGCTCCTACAATGAGCAGTTCTTC

size: once
D: TRBD1
V: TRBV7-3
J: TRBJ2-2
CDR3: CASSPDRGRELFF
DNA: TGTGCCAGCAGCCCGGACAGGGGGAGGGAGCTGTTTTTT

size: few
D: TRBD2
V: TRBV2
J: TRBJ2-5
CDR3: CASSETPASGRALYETQYF
DNA: TGTGCCAGCAGTGAAACGCCGGCTAGCGGGAGGGCACTGTATGAGACCCAGTACTTC

size: -
D: TRBD1
V: TRBV6-1
J: TRBJ1-1
CDR3: CASSEWSGGMGTEAFF
DNA: TGTGCCAGCAGTGAATGGTCAGGGGGCATGGGCACTGAAGCTTTCTTT

size: -
D: -
V: TRBV28
J: TRBJ2-3
CDR3: CASSVRGVLTDTQYF
DNA: TGTGCCAGCAGTGTACGGGGAGTTCTTACAGATACGCAGTATTTT

size: -
D: -
V: TRBV25-1
J: TRBJ1-2
CDR3: CASSEYYSGKGYGYTF
DNA: TGTGCCAGCAGTGAATATTATTCAGGGAAAGGATATGGCTACACCTTC

size: -
D: -
V: TRBV7-3
J: TRBJ2-7
CDR3: CASSAGQTYEQYF
DNA: TGTGCCAGCAGCGCGGGACAGACCTACGAGCAGTACTTC

size: once
D: -
V: TRBV9
J: TRBJ2-7
CDR3: CASSATGSYEQYF
DNA: TGTGCCAGCAGCGCTACTGGCTCCTACGAGCAGTACTTC

size: -
D: -
V: TRBV6-1
J: TRBJ1-2
CDR3: CASSEAPSDYGYTF
DNA: TGTGCCAGCAGTGAAGCGCCAAGTGACTATGGCTACACCTTC

size: -
D: -
V: TRBV27
J: TRBJ1-2
CDR3: CASSLLRPPDYGYTF
DNA: TGTGCCAGCAGTTTACTCCGGCCCCCGGACTATGGCTACACCTTC

size: -
D: -
V: TRBV7-2
J: TRBJ1-1
CDR3: CASTRDGRYMNTEAFF
DNA: TGTGCCAGCACCCGGGACGGTCGATACATGAACACTGAAGCTTTCTTT

size: -
D: TRBD1
V: TRBV9
J: TRBJ1-2
CDR3: CASSATTGSNYGYTF
DNA: TGTGCCAGCAGCGCCACGACAGGGAGTAACTATGGCTACACCTTC

size: -
D: TRBD1
V: TRBV5-4
J: TRBJ1-1
CDR3: CASSPGQGQNTEAFF
DNA: TGTGCCAGCAGCCCTGGACAGGGGCAAAACACTGAAGCTTTCTTT

size: -
D: TRBD1
V: TRBV2
J: TRBJ2-2
CDR3: CASTTDRGTGELFF
DNA: TGTGCCAGCACCACGGACAGGGGTACCGGGGAGCTGTTTTTT

size: -
D: TRBD1
V: TRBV6-1
J: TRBJ1-3
CDR3: CAMTGDENTIYF
DNA: TGTGCCATGACAGGGGACGAAAACACCATATATTTT

size: -
D: TRBD1
V: TRBV6-6
J: TRBJ1-5
CDR3: CASSQGTTGANQPQHF
DNA: TGTGCCAGCAGTCAGGGCACAACAGGGGCCAATCAGCCCCAGCATTTT

size: few
D: -
V: TRBV4-1
J: TRBJ2-2
CDR3: CASSQEFRGYSDTGELFF
DNA: TGCGCCAGCAGCCAAGAGTTTAGGGGTTACTCGGACACCGGGGAGCTGTTTTTT

size: -
D: TRBD1
V: TRBV28
J: TRBJ2-1
CDR3: CASRDRRVREQFF
DNA: TGTGCCAGCCGGGACAGGCGAGTTCGGGAGCAGTTCTTC

size: -
D: -
V: TRBV5-1
J: TRBJ2-7
CDR3: CASSLYVSYEQYF
DNA: TGCGCCAGCAGCTTGTACGTTTCCTACGAGCAGTACTTC

size: -
D: -
V: TRBV10-3
J: TRBJ2-3
CDR3: CAISESTGRTDTQYF
DNA: TGTGCCATCAGTGAGTCGACAGGCCGCACAGATACGCAGTATTTT

size: -
D: -
V: TRBV4-1
J: TRBJ1-4
CDR3: CASTRLGLEGKLFF
DNA: TGCGCCAGCACCCGATTGGGGTTGGAGGGGAAACTGTTTTTT

size: -
D: TRBD1
V: TRBV19
J: TRBJ2-1
CDR3: CASSGGRQGASNEQFF
DNA: TGTGCCAGTAGTGGGGGGCGGCAGGGGGCCAGCAATGAGCAGTTCTTC

size: -
D: TRBD2
V: TRBV29-1
J: TRBJ2-3
CDR3: CSVEDVPGLEVPDTQYF
DNA: TGCAGCGTTGAAGATGTACCGGGACTAGAAGTTCCAGATACGCAGTATTTT

size: once
D: -
V: TRBV9
J: TRBJ2-3
CDR3: CASSVVAASTDTQYF
DNA: TGTGCCAGCAGCGTAGTTGCCGCTAGCACAGATACGCAGTATTTT

size: -
D: -
V: TRBV9
J: TRBJ2-1
CDR3: CASSVGSGMDYNEQFF
DNA: TGTGCCAGCAGCGTAGGTTCAGGTATGGACTACAATGAGCAGTTCTTC

size: -
D: -
V: TRBV28
J: TRBJ1-2
CDR3: CASSRTEVFNGYTF
DNA: TGTGCCAGCAGTCGGACAGAAGTCTTCAATGGCTACACCTTC

size: -
D: -
V: TRBV4-2
J: TRBJ1-1
CDR3: CASSQVGGGRPEAFF
DNA: TGTGCCAGCAGCCAAGTCGGAGGAGGTAGGCCTGAAGCTTTCTTT

size: -
D: -
V: TRBV9
J: TRBJ2-1
CDR3: CASSVARENEQFF
DNA: TGTGCCAGCAGCGTAGCTAGGGAAAATGAGCAGTTCTTC

size: once
D: TRBD1
V: TRBV25-1
J: TRBJ2-5
CDR3: CASSAPRGDRGLETQYF
DNA: TGTGCCAGCAGTGCCCCCCGCGGTGACAGGGGGCTAGAGACCCAGTACTTC

size: -
D: -
V: TRBV2
J: TRBJ1-2
CDR3: CASSEYIGYTF
DNA: TGTGCCAGCAGTGAATATATCGGCTACACCTTC